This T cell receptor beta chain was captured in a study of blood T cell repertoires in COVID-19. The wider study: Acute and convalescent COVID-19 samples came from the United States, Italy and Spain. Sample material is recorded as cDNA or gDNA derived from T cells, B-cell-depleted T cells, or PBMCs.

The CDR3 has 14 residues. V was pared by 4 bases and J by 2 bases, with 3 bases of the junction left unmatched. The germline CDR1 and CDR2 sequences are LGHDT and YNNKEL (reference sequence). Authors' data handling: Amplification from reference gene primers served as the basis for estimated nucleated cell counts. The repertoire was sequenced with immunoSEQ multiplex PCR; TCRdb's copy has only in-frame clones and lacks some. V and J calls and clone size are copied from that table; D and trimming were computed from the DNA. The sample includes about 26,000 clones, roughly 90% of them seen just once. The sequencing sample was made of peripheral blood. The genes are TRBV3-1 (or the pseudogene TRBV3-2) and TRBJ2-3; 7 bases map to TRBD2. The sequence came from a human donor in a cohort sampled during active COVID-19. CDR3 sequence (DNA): TGTGCCAGCAGCCCGGGACTACCCACAGATACGCAGTATTTT. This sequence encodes CASSPGLPTDTQYF.